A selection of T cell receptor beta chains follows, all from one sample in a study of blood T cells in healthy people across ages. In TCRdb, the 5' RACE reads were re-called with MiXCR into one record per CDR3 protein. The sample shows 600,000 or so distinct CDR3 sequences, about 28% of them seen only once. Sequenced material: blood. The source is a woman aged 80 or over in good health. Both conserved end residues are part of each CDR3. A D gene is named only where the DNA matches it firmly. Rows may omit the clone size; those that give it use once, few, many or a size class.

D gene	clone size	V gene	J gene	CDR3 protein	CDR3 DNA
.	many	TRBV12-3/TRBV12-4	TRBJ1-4	CASRTLQGEREKLFF	TGTGCCAGCAGGACCTTACAGGGCGAGCGCGAAAAACTGTTTTTT
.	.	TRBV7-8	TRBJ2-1	CASSALSGGGVAPYEQFF	TGTGCCAGCAGCGCCCTTAGCGGAGGGGGTGTAGCTCCCTACGAGCAGTTCTTC
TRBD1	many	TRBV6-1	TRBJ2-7	CASSVLSGTGNYEQYF	TGTGCCAGCAGTGTATTGTCCGGGACAGGGAACTACGAGCAGTACTTC
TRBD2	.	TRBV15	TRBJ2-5	CASSRGSSGGGETQYF	TGTGCCTCCAGCAGAGGGAGTAGCGGGGGGGGAGAGACCCAGTACTTC
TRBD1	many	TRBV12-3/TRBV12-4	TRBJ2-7	CASSFLQGASEQYF	TGTGCCAGCAGTTTTTTACAGGGGGCTAGCGAGCAGTACTTC
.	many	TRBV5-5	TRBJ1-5	CASSYQGDSNQPQHF	TGTGCCAGCAGCTACCAAGGAGATAGCAATCAGCCCCAGCATTTT
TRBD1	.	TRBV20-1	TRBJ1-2	CSANSWTGLSGYTF	TGCAGTGCTAATTCTTGGACAGGGCTCAGTGGCTACACCTTC
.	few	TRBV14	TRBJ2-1	CASSQARGPGGEQFF	TGTGCCAGCAGCCAAGCCCGCGGCCCTGGTGGGGAGCAGTTCTTC
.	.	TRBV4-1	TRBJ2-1	CASSQVYSNNEQFF	TGCGCCAGCAGCCAAGTGTATTCCAACAATGAGCAGTTCTTC
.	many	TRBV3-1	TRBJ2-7	CASSQGFVSVPYF	TGTGCCAGCAGCCAAGGATTTGTGAGTGTCCCGTACTTC
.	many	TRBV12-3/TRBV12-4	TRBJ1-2	CASSWTGGAPNYGYTF	TGTGCCAGCAGCTGGACGGGGGGGGCGCCTAACTATGGCTACACCTTC
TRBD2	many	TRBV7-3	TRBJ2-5	CASSLTAGVGETQYF	TGTGCCAGCAGCTTAACGGCGGGGGTCGGGGAGACCCAGTACTTC
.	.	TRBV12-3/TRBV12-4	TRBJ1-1	CASSQGITGAFF	TGTGCCAGCAGCCAGGGTATCACTGGAGCTTTCTTT
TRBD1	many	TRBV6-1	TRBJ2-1	CASIRQGLLYNEQFF	TGTGCCAGCATTCGACAGGGGCTTCTCTACAATGAGCAGTTCTTC
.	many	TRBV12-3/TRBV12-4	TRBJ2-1	CASSSTVTYNEQFF	TGTGCCAGCAGTTCGACAGTAACCTACAATGAGCAGTTCTTC
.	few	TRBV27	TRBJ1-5	CASSLLGGPQHF	TGTGCCAGCAGTTTATTGGGAGGGCCCCAGCATTTT
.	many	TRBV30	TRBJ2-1	CAWRATRNEQFF	TGTGCCTGGAGAGCTACTCGGAATGAGCAGTTCTTC
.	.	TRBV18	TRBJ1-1	CASSPPGAGGSEAFF	TGTGCCAGCTCACCACCTGGGGCGGGAGGCTCTGAAGCTTTCTTT
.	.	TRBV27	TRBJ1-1	CASSLSGLGGSTEAFF	TGTGCCAGCAGTTTATCGGGATTGGGGGGGAGCACTGAAGCTTTCTTT
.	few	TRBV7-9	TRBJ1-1	CASSLDEGENTEAFF	TGTGCCAGCAGCTTAGATGAGGGGGAAAACACTGAAGCTTTCTTT
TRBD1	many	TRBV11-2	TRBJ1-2	CASSSKGQGARYTF	TGTGCCAGCAGCTCTAAGGGACAGGGGGCGAGGTACACCTTC
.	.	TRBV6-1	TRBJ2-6	CASSVGRISGANVLTF	TGTGCCAGCAGTGTTGGACGTATCTCTGGGGCCAACGTCCTGACTTTC
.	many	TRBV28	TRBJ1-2	CASSLIGRDYGYTF	TGTGCCAGCAGTTTGATCGGGAGGGACTATGGCTACACCTTC
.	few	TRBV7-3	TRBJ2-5	CASSKADGYNEQYF	TGTGCCAGCAGCAAAGCGGACGGATACAATGAGCAGTACTTC
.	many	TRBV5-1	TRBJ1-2	CASSPEPGLSYGYTF	TGCGCCAGCAGCCCTGAGCCGGGGTTGAGCTATGGCTACACCTTC